This entry features one T cell receptor beta chain sequence. The data were obtained in a study of blood T cell repertoires in COVID-19. Study background: Whether acute or convalescent, the COVID-19 samples came from the United States, Italy and Spain. T cells, B-cell-depleted T cells, or PBMCs provided the cDNA or gDNA that served as material.

Original data processing: Amplifying reference gene primers gave estimates of nucleated cell counts. Repertoires were generated with immunoSEQ multiplex PCR, while TCRdb's copy carries only in-frame clones and drops some. The V and J calls and clone size come from that table; D and trimming were worked out from the DNA. The table records some 130,000 clones, 60% to 80% of them present only once. This clonotype was sampled from a man in his 60s who had recovered from COVID-19. Sequencing input: peripheral blood.

CDR3 sequence reads: CASSSPVLMNTEAFF. DNA of the CDR3: TGTGCCAGCAGCTCCCCGGTTTTAATGAACACTGAAGCTTTCTTT. V and J are TRBV7-2 and TRBJ1-1; D not certain. Per germline, CDR1 SGHTA and CDR2 FQGNSA. Trimming pared 4 bases from V and 0 bases from J, leaving 12 bases between. There are 15 residues in the CDR3.